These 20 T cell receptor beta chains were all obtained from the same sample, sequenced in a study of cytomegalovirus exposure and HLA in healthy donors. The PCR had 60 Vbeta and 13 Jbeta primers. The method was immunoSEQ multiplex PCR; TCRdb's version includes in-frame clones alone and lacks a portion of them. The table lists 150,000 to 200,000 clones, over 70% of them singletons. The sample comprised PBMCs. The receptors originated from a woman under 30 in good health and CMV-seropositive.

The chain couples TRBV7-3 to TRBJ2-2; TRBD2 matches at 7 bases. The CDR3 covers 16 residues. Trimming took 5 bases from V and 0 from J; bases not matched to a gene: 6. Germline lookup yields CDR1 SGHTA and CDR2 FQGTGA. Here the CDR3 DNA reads TGTGCCAGCAGCCCACGCGGGGGACCGAACACCGGGGAGCTGTTTTTT. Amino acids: CASSPRGGPNTGELFF.

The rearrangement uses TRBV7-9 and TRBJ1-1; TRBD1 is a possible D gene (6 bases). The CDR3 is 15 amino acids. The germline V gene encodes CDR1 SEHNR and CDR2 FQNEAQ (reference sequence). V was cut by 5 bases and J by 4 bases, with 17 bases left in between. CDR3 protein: CASSHPHRETTEAFF. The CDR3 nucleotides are TGTGCCAGCAGCCATCCTCACAGGGAGACCACTGAAGCTTTCTTT.

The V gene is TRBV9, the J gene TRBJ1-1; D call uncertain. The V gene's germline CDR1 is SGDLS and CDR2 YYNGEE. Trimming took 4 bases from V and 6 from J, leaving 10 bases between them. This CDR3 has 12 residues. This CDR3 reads CASSPRGAEAFF. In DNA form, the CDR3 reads TGTGCCAGCAGCCCGCGTGGAGCTGAAGCTTTCTTT. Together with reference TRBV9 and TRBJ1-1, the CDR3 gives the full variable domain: DSGVTQTPKHLITATGQRVTLRCSPRSGDLSVYWYQQSLDQGLQFLIQYYNGEERAKGNILERFSAQQFPDLHSELNLSSLELGDSALYFCASSPRGAEAFFGQGTRLTVV.

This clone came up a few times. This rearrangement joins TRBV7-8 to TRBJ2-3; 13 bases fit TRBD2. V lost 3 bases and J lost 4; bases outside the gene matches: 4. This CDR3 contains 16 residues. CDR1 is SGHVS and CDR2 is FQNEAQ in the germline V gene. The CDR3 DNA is TGTGCCAGCAGCTTGACTAGCGGGGGGAGGGCAGATACGCAGTATTTT. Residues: CASSLTSGGRADTQYF.

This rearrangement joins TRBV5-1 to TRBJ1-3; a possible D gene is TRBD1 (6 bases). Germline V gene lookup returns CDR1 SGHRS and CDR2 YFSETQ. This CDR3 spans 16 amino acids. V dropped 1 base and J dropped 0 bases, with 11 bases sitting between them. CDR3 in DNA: TGCGCCAGCAGCTTGTCCCCGACAGGCTCTGGAAACACCATATATTTT. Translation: CASSLSPTGSGNTIYF.

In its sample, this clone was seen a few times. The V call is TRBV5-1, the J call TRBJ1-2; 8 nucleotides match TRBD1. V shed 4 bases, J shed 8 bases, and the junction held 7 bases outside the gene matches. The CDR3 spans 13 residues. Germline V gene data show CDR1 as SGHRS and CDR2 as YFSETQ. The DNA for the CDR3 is TGCGCCAGCAGCGAGGGACAGGTAGAAGGCTACACCTTC. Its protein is CASSEGQVEGYTF.

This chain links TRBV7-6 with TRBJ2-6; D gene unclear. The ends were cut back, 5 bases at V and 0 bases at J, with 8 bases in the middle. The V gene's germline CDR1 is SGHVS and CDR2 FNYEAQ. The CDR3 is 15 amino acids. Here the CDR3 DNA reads TGTGCCAGCAGCGATCGGGTCTCTGGGGCCAACGTCCTGACTTTC. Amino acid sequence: CASSDRVSGANVLTF.

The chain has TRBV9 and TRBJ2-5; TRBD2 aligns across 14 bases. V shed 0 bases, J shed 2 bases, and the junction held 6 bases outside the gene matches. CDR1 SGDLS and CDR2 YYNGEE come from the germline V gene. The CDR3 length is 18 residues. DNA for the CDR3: TGTGCCAGCAGCGTAGAGGGACTAGCGGGGGAGCAGCAAGAGACCCAGTACTTC. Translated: CASSVEGLAGEQQETQYF.

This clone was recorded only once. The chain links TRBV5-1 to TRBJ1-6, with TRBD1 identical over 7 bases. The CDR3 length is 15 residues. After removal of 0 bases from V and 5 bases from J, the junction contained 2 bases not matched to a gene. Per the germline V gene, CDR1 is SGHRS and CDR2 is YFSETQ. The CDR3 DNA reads TGCGCCAGCAGCTTGGTGGGACAGCATAATTCACCCCTCCACTTT. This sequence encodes CASSLVGQHNSPLHF.

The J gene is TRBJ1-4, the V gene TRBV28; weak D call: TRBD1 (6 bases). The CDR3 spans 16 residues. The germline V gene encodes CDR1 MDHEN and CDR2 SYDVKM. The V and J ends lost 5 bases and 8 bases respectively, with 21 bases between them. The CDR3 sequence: CASSVHGTPPEEKLFF. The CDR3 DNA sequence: TGTGCCAGCAGTGTACACGGGACACCCCCCGAGGAAAAACTGTTTTTT.

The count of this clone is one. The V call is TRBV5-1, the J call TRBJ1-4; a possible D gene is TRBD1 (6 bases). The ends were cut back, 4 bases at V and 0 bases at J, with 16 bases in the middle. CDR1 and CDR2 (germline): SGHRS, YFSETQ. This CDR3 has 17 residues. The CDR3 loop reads CASSRPQGASTNEKLFF. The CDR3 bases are TGCGCCAGCAGCCGACCACAGGGTGCTTCAACTAATGAAAAACTGTTTTTT.

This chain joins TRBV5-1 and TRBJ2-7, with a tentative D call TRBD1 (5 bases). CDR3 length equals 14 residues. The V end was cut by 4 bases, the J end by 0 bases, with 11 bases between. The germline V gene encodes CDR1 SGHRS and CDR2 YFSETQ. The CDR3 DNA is TGCGCCAGCAGCCCCCAGGGCAGCTCCTACGAGCAGTACTTC. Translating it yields CASSPQGSSYEQYF.

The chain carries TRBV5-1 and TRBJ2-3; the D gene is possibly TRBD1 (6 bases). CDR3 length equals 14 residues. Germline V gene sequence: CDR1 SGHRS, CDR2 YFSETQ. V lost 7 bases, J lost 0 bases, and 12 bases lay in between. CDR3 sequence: CASEQGTSTDTQYF. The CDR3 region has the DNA TGCGCCAGCGAACAGGGAACCAGCACAGATACGCAGTATTTT.

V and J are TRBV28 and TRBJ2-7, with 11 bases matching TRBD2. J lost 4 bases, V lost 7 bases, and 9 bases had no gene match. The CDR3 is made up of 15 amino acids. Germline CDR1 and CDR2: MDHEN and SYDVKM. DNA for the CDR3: TGTGCCAGCACTCCCGGGCCTAGCGGGGGGTACGAGCAGTACTTC. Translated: CASTPGPSGGYEQYF.

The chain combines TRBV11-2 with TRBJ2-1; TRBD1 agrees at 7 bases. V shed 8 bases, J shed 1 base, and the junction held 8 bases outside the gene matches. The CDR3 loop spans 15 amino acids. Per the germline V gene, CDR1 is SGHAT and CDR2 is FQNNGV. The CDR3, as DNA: TGTGCCAGCTGCACCGGGACAGCGTCCTACAATGAGCAGTTCTTC. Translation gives CASCTGTASYNEQFF.

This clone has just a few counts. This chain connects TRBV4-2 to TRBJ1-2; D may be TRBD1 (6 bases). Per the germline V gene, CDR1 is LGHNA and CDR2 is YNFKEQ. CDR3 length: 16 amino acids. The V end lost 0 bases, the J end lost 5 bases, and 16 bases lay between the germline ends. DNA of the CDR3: TGTGCCAGCAGCCAAGATCTGGGGGGGCGCCGGTATGGCTACACCTTC. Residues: CASSQDLGGRRYGYTF.

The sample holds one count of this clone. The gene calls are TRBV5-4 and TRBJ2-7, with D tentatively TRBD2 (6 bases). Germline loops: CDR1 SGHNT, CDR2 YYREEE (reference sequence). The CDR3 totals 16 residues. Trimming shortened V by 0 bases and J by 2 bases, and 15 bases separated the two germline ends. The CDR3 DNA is TGTGCCAGCAGCTTGGAGGGCGGGGATAAACCCTACGAGCAGTACGTC. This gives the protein CASSLEGGDKPYEQYV.

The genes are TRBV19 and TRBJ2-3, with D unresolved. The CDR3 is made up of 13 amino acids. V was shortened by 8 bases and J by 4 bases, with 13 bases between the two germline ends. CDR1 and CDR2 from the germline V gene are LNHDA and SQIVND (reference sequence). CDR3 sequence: CASRTTSSDTQYF. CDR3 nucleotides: TGTGCCAGTCGAACTACCTCGTCAGATACGCAGTATTTT.

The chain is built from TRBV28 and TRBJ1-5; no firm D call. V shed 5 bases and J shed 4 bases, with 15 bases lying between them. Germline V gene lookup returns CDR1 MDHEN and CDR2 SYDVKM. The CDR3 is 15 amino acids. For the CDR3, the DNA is TGTGCCAGCAGTCTCCCGGCAGGCCCTAATCAGCCCCAGCATTTT. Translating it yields CASSLPAGPNQPQHF.

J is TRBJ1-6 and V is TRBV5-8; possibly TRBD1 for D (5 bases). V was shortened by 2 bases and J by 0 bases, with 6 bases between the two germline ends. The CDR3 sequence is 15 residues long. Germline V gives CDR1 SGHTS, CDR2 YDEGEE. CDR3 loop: CASSLRGSYNSPLHF. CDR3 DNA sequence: TGTGCCAGCAGCTTAAGGGGCTCCTATAATTCACCCCTCCACTTT.